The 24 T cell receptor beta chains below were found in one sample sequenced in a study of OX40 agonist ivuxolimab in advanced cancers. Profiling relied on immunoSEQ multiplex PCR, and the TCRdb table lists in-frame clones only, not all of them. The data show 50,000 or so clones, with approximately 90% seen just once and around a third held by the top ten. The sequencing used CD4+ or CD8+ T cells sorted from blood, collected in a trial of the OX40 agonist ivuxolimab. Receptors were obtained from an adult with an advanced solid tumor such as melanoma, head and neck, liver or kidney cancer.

CDR3 region: CASSESGYGSGELFF. The CDR3, as DNA: TGCGCCAGCAGTGAATCGGGGTACGGCTCCGGGGAGCTGTTTTTT. The V and J genes are TRBV10-2 and TRBJ2-2; D might be TRBD2 (5 bases). The V gene's germline CDR1 is WSHSY and CDR2 SAAADI. The CDR3 sequence is 15 residues long. V dropped 3 bases and J dropped 6 bases, with 14 bases sitting between them.

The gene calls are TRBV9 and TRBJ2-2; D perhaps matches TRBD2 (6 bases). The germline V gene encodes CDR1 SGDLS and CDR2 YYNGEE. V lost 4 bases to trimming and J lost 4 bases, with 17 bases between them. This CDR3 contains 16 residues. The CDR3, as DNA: TGTGCCAGCAGCCCATTTGAGATAGCGGCCACCGGGGAGCTGTTTTTT. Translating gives CASSPFEIAATGELFF.

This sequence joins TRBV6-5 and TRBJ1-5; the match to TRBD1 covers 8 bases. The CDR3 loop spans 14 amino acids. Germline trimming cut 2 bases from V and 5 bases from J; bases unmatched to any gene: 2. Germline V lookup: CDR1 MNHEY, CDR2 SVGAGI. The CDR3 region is CASSYGTGDQPQHF. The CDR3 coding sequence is TGTGCCAGCAGTTACGGGACAGGAGATCAGCCCCAGCATTTT.

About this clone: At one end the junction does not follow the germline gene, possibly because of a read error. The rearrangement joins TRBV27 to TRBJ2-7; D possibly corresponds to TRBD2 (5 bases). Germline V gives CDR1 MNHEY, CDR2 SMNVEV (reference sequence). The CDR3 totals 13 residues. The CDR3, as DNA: TGTGCCAGCAGTTCGGGGATAGATTACGGGCAGTACTTC. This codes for CASSSGIDYGQYF.

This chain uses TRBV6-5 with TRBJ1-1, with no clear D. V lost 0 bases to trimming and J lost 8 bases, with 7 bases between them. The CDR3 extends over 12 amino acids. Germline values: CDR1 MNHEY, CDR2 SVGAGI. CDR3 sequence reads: CASSYSSGEAFF. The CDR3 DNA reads TGTGCCAGCAGTTACTCGAGTGGCGAAGCTTTCTTT.

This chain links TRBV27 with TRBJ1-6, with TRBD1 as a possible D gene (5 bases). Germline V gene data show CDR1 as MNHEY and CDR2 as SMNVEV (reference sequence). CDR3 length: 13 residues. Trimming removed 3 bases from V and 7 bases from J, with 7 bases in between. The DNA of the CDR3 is TGTGCCAGCAGTTTTGGGGACAATTCACCCCTCCACTTT. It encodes CASSFGDNSPLHF.

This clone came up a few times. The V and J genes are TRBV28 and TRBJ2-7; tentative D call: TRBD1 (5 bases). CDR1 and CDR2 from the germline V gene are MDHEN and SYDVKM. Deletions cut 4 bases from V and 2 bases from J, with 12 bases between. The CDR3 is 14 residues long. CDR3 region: CASSWVRAPYEQYF. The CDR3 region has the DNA TGTGCCAGCAGTTGGGTCAGGGCCCCCTACGAGCAGTACTTC. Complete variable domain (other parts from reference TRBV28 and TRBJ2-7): DVKVTQSSRYLVKRTGEKVFLECVQDMDHENMFWYRQDPGLGLRLIYFSYDVKMKEKGDIPEGYSVSREKKERFSLILESASTNQTSMYLCASSWVRAPYEQYFGPGTRLTVT.

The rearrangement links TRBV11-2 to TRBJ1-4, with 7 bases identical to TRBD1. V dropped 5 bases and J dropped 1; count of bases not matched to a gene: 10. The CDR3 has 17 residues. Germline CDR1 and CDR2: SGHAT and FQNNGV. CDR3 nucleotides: TGTGCCAGCAGCCCAAAATGGACAGGTCTAACTAATGAAAAACTGTTTTTT. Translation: CASSPKWTGLTNEKLFF.

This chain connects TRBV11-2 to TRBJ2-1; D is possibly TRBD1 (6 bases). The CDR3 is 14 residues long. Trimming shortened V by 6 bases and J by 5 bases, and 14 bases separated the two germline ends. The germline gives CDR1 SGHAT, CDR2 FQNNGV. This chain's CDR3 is CASRGGDNNNEQFF. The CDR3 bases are TGTGCCAGCAGGGGTGGGGACAACAACAATGAGCAGTTCTTC.

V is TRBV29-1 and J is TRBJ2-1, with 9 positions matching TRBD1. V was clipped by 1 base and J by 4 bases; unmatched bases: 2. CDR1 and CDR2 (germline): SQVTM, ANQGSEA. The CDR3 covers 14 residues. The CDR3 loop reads CSVEGDRVYNEQFF. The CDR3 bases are TGCAGCGTTGAAGGGGACAGGGTTTACAATGAGCAGTTCTTC.

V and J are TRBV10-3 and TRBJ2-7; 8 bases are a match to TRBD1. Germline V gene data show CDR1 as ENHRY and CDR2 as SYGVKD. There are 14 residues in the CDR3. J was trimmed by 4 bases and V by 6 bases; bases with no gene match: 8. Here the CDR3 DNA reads TGTGCCATCAGATCGACAGGGGACAAGTACGAGCAGTACTTC. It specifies CAIRSTGDKYEQYF.

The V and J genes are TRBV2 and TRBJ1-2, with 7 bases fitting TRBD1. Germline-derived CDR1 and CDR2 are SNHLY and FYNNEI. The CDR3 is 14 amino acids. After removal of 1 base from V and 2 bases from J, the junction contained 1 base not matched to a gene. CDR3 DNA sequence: TGTGCCAGCAGTGAAGACAGGGGAAACTATGGCTACACCTTC. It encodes CASSEDRGNYGYTF. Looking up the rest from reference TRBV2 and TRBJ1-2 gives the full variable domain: EPEVTQTPSHQVTQMGQEVILRCVPISNHLYFYWYRQILGQKVEFLVSFYNNEISEKSEIFDDQFSVERPDGSNFTLKIRSTKLEDSAMYFCASSEDRGNYGYTFGSGTRLTVV.

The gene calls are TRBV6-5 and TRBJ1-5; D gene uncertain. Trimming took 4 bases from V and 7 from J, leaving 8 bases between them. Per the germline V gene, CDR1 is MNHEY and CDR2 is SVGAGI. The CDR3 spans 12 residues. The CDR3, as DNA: TGTGCCAGCAGTTCCGGGGAGCAGCCCCAGCATTTT. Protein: CASSSGEQPQHF.

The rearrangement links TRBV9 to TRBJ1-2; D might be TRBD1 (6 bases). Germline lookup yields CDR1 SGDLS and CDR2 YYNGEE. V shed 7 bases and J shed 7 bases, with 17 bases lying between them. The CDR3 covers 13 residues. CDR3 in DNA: TGTGCCAGCTCCGGAGGAGAGGGGGGTGGCTACACCTTC. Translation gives CASSGGEGGGYTF.

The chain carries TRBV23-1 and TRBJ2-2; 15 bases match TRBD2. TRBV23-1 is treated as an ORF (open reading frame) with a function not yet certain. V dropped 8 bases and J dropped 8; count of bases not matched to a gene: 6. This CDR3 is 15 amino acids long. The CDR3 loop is CASGTSGRCLGELFF. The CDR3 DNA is TGCGCCAGCGGGACTAGCGGGAGGTGTTTGGGGGAGCTGTTTTTT.

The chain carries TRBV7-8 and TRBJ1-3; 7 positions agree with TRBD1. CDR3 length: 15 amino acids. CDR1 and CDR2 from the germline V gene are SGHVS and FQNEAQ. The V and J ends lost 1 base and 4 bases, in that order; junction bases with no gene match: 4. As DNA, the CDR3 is TGTGCCAGCAGCTTAGGACAGGGTACAGGAAACACCATATATTTT. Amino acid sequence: CASSLGQGTGNTIYF.

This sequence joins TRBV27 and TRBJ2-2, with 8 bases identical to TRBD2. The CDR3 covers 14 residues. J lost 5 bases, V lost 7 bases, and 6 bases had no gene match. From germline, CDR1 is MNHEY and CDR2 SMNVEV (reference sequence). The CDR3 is CASTLAGGTGELFF. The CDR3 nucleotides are TGTGCCAGCACCCTAGCGGGCGGAACCGGGGAGCTGTTTTTT.

Here the CDR3 reads CASSGLAGSYEQYF. As DNA, the CDR3 is TGTGCCAGCAGCGGACTAGCGGGAAGCTACGAGCAGTACTTC. V is TRBV27 and J is TRBJ2-7; 12 bases align to TRBD2. This CDR3 region has 14 residues. Germline V gives CDR1 MNHEY, CDR2 SMNVEV (reference sequence). Trimming took 6 bases from V and 3 from J; bases not matched to a gene: 3.

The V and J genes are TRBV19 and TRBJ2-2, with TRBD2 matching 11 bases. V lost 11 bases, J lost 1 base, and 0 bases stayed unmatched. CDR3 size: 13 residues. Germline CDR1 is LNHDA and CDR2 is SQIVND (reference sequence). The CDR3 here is CAGLAGNTGELFF. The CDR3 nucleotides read TGTGCCGGACTAGCGGGGAACACCGGGGAGCTGTTTTTT.

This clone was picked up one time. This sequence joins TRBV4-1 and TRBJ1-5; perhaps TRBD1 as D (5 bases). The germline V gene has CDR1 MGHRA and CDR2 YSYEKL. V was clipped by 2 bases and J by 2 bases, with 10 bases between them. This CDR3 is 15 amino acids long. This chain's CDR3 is CASSQSVTGNQPQHF. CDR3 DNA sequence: TGCGCCAGCAGCCAATCCGTGACAGGCAATCAGCCCCAGCATTTT.

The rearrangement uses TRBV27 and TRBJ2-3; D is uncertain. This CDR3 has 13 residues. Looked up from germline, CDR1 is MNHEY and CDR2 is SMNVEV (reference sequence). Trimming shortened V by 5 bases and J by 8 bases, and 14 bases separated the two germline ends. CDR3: CASSPFSMGTQYF. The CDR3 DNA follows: TGTGCCAGCAGTCCATTCTCCATGGGTACGCAGTATTTT.

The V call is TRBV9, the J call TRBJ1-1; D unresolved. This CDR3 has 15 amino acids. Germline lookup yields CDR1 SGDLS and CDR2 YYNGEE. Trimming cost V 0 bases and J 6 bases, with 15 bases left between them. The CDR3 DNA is TGTGCCAGCAGCGTAGCTCGGACCGCGGTACCTGAAGCTTTCTTT. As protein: CASSVARTAVPEAFF.

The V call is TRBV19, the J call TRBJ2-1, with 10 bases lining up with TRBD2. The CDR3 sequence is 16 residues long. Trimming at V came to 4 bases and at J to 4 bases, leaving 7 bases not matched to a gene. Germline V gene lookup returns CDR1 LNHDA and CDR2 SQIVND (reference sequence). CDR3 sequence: CASSSASGGSYNEQFF. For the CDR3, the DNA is TGTGCCAGTAGTAGCGCTAGCGGGGGTTCTTACAATGAGCAGTTCTTC.

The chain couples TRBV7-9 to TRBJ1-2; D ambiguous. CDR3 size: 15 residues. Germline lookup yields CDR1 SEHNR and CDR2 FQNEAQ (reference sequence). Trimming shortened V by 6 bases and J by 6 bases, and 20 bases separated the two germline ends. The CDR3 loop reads CASSSGIPRANGYTF. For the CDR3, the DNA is TGTGCCAGCAGTAGCGGAATCCCCCGGGCCAATGGCTACACCTTC. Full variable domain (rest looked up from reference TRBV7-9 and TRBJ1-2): DTGVSQNPRHKITKRGQNVTFRCDPISEHNRLYWYRQTLGQGPEFLTYFQNEAQLEKSRLLSDRFSAERPKGSFSTLEIQRTEQGDSAMYLCASSSGIPRANGYTFGSGTRLTVV.